What follows describes a single T cell receptor (beta chain). Its antigen is not known. The data are from a study of T cell repertoires in cytomegalovirus infection. Background on the study: Selected CMV epitopes included recently identified HLA-C-restricted ones as well as well-studied HLA-B-restricted ones.

The CDR3 contains 19 residues. Trimming cost V 1 base and J 7 bases; bases outside gene matches: 20. Germline V lookup: CDR1 LNHDA, CDR2 SQIVND (reference sequence). TCRdb re-analysed the reads in MiXCR, keeping a single row per CDR3 protein. Of 360,000 or so distinct CDR3 sequences in the sample, roughly 34% are singletons; the top ten hold roughly 13%. This rearrangement joins TRBV19 to TRBJ1-2; 8 positions agree with TRBD1. The sample consisted of cultured PBMCs, taken from culture after CMV antigen stimulation. This receptor was identified in a human donor in good health (CMV status not recorded). Some clones in this sample may be carry-over from other donors' samples. The CDR3 DNA follows: TGTGCCAGTAGTATAGTCGCAGCTCCGGGACAGGACTTTGCGCGTGGCTACACCTTC. The encoded protein is CASSIVAAPGQDFARGYTF.